Shown below are 27 T cell receptor beta chains from a single sample sequenced in a study of cytomegalovirus exposure and HLA in healthy donors. PCR amplification relied on 60 Vbeta primers (plus 13 Jbeta primers). TCRdb's copy holds only in-frame clones and misses some; the assay was immunoSEQ multiplex PCR. The sample contains about 190,000 clones, around 81% of which appear only once. What was sequenced was PBMCs. Receptor source: a man aged 18-30 years in good health and CMV-seronegative.

The chain links TRBV5-6 to TRBJ2-1; 8 bases align to TRBD1. The CDR3 length is 13 residues. Germline values: CDR1 SGHDT, CDR2 YYEEEE. The V gene end was trimmed by 0 bases and the J gene end by 7 bases; junction bases not matched to a gene: 0. Written as DNA, the CDR3 is TGTGCCAGCAGCTTGGGGACAGGGAATGAGCAGTTCTTC. Translated, it gives CASSLGTGNEQFF.

This sequence joins TRBV11-2 and TRBJ1-5; 9 bases fit TRBD1. This CDR3 has 15 residues. Trimming at V came to 4 bases and at J to 7 bases, leaving 8 bases not matched to a gene. Germline V lookup: CDR1 SGHAT, CDR2 FQNNGV. The CDR3 DNA is TGTGCCAGCAGCTCAACAGGGGGCGCGGGGCAGCCCCAGCATTTT. Its translation: CASSSTGGAGQPQHF.

CDR3 loop: CAWSFYGGSALHF. The DNA for the CDR3 is TGTGCCTGGAGCTTCTACGGGGGTTCGGCCCTCCACTTT. The rearrangement links TRBV30 to TRBJ1-6, with D possibly TRBD1 on 5 matching bases. Germline V gene sequence: CDR1 GTSNPN, CDR2 SVGIG (reference sequence). This CDR3 is 13 amino acids long. The V and J ends lost 3 bases and 14 bases respectively, with 17 bases between them.

The chain joins TRBV25-1 to TRBJ2-5; 10 bases line up with TRBD1. CDR3 length: 15 residues. The junction had 7 bases not matched to a gene; V was cut back by 4 bases and J by 5 bases. Germline V gene lookup returns CDR1 MGHDK and CDR2 SYGVNS. This CDR3 is CASSGATGGSETQYF. The CDR3 DNA sequence: TGTGCCAGCAGTGGTGCGACAGGGGGCAGTGAGACCCAGTACTTC.

The chain couples TRBV6-5 to TRBJ2-1, with D maybe TRBD1 (6 bases). The germline V gene encodes CDR1 MNHEY and CDR2 SVGAGI. The length of the CDR3 is 13 residues. The V and J ends lost 5 bases and 4 bases respectively, with 9 bases between them. The CDR3 nucleotides are TGTGCCAGCAGTAGGGACACATACAATGAGCAGTTCTTC. Amino acid sequence: CASSRDTYNEQFF.

The chain joins TRBV14 to TRBJ1-2, with D maybe TRBD1 (5 bases). Trimming removed 1 base at V and 3 bases at J, with 12 bases between. In germline, CDR1 is SGHDN, CDR2 FVKESK. This CDR3 has 15 amino acids. The CDR3, as DNA: TGTGCCAGCAGCCAAGGGGTACAGGAGTACTATGGCTACACCTTC. Residues: CASSQGVQEYYGYTF.

The genes are TRBV28 and TRBJ2-1; 9 positions match TRBD1. The germline gives CDR1 MDHEN, CDR2 SYDVKM. The trim removed 6 bases at V and 0 bases at J, leaving 9 bases unmatched. The CDR3 contains 17 residues. The CDR3 DNA reads TGTGCCAGCAGGCCAGCCACAGGGGGCCCCTCCTACAATGAGCAGTTCTTC. Amino acids: CASRPATGGPSYNEQFF.

V usage is TRBV28 and J usage is TRBJ1-2; D is unclear. The V end was cut by 3 bases, the J end by 3 bases, with 5 bases between. The CDR3 has 12 residues. Germline V gives CDR1 MDHEN, CDR2 SYDVKM. CDR3 bases: TGTGCCAGCAGTTTGGCAGACTATGGCTACACCTTC. Protein: CASSLADYGYTF.

The V gene is TRBV5-6, the J gene TRBJ2-5, with 10 bases aligning to TRBD2. Trimming removed 5 bases from V and 1 base from J; junction bases left unmatched: 5. The CDR3 is 15 amino acids. The germline gives CDR1 SGHDT, CDR2 YYEEEE. CDR3 nucleotides: TGTGCCAGCAGACCACTAGCGGGGAGCCAAGAGACCCAGTACTTC. Residues: CASRPLAGSQETQYF.

The J gene is TRBJ1-4, the V gene TRBV11-2; TRBD1 matches 7 bases. The germline CDR1 and CDR2 sequences are SGHAT and FQNNGV. V lost 3 bases to trimming and J lost 5 bases; unmatched junction nucleotides: 6. This CDR3 has 15 residues. Here the CDR3 DNA reads TGTGCCAGCAGCTTCAACAGGGGTACAAATGAAAAACTGTTTTTT. This sequence encodes CASSFNRGTNEKLFF.

The rearrangement joins TRBV7-3 to TRBJ2-2; no definite D call. Germline CDR1 SGHTA, CDR2 FQGTGA. Trimming pared 5 bases from V and 0 bases from J, leaving 7 bases between. The CDR3 length is 14 residues. As DNA, the CDR3 is TGTGCCAGCAGCCGTTATTCGAACACCGGGGAGCTGTTTTTT. Its protein product is CASSRYSNTGELFF. The variable domain in full, with the rest retrieved from reference TRBV7-3 and TRBJ2-2, is GAGVSQTPSNKVTEKGKYVELRCDPISGHTALYWYRQSLGQGPEFLIYFQGTGAADDSGLPNDRFFAVRPEGSVSTLKIQRTERGDSAVYLCASSRYSNTGELFFGEGSRLTVL.

The chain carries TRBV28 and TRBJ1-1, with D maybe TRBD1 (5 bases). Germline V gene sequence: CDR1 MDHEN, CDR2 SYDVKM. V gave up 5 bases and J gave up 5 bases, with 9 bases separating them. This CDR3 is 12 amino acids long. The CDR3 nucleotides are TGTGCCAGCAGTACAGGCCGGACTGAAGCTTTCTTT. It specifies CASSTGRTEAFF.

This chain uses TRBV9 with TRBJ2-1, with 10 bases matching TRBD2. This CDR3 is 15 amino acids long. V trimming: 2 bases; J trimming: 5 bases; junction bases outside the gene matches: 4. The germline gives CDR1 SGDLS, CDR2 YYNGEE. The CDR3 bases are TGTGCCAGCAGCGTCAGGCTAGCGGGGGACAATGAGCAGTTCTTC. It yields the protein CASSVRLAGDNEQFF.

The chain combines TRBV14 with TRBJ2-7, with TRBD2 matching over 12 bases. CDR3 length: 16 residues. From germline, CDR1 is SGHDN and CDR2 FVKESK. Trimming removed 3 bases from V and 6 bases from J; junction bases left unmatched: 9. CDR3 bases: TGTGCCAGCAGCCACTCGACTAGCGGGAGATGGGCCGAGCAGTACTTC. The encoded protein is CASSHSTSGRWAEQYF.

This CDR3 reads CASSLNNYNEQFF. The CDR3 DNA follows: TGTGCCAGCAGTTTAAACAACTACAATGAGCAGTTCTTC. V gene TRBV27 combines with J gene TRBJ2-1; no clear D. Trimming cost V 2 bases and J 3 bases, with 5 bases left between them. This CDR3 has 13 amino acids. Germline V gene sequence: CDR1 MNHEY, CDR2 SMNVEV (reference sequence).

The chain carries TRBV6-5 and TRBJ2-7; 9 nucleotides match TRBD2. This CDR3 comprises 14 residues. The J segment lost 6 bases and the V segment lost 5 bases, leaving 8 bases of the junction unmatched. Germline V gene sequence: CDR1 MNHEY, CDR2 SVGAGI. The CDR3 sequence is CASSDSGRVREQYF. The CDR3 region has the DNA TGTGCCAGCAGTGATAGCGGGAGAGTCCGCGAGCAGTACTTC.

Comments on this clone: This sample also contains other DNA sequences that code for the same CDR3. This chain connects TRBV5-4 to TRBJ2-3; 9 bases match TRBD2. Trimming at V came to 4 bases and at J to 2 bases, leaving 5 bases not matched to a gene. Germline assignment: CDR1 SGHNT and CDR2 YYREEE (reference sequence). CDR3 length equals 15 residues. The CDR3 here is CASSPTSGYTDTQYF. The CDR3 coding sequence is TGTGCCAGCAGCCCAACTAGCGGGTACACAGATACGCAGTATTTT.

The J gene is TRBJ2-1, the V gene TRBV2, with D possibly being TRBD2 (5 bases). The germline V gene encodes CDR1 SNHLY and CDR2 FYNNEI. There are 14 residues in the CDR3. V dropped 5 bases and J dropped 10 bases, with 18 bases sitting between them. The CDR3 spells CASSTRSPDLEQFF. The CDR3 nucleotides are TGTGCCAGCAGTACCCGTTCTCCGGACTTAGAGCAGTTCTTC. The complete variable domain, with remaining parts taken from reference TRBV2 and TRBJ2-1, reads EPEVTQTPSHQVTQMGQEVILRCVPISNHLYFYWYRQILGQKVEFLVSFYNNEISEKSEIFDDQFSVERPDGSNFTLKIRSTKLEDSAMYFCASSTRSPDLEQFFGPGTRLTVL.

This clone was detected a few times. This sequence joins TRBV18 and TRBJ1-1, with 7 bases that match TRBD1. The CDR3 runs 13 residues. CDR1 and CDR2 (germline): KGHSH, LQKENI. V shed 1 base and J 11 bases; nucleotides not matched to a gene: 7. The CDR3 here is CASSPQDREVAFF. CDR3 nucleotides: TGTGCCAGCTCACCACAAGACAGGGAGGTGGCTTTCTTT. Variable domain in full (rest from reference TRBV18 and TRBJ1-1): NAGVMQNPRHLVRRRGQEARLRCSPMKGHSHVYWYRQLPEEGLKFMVYLQKENIIDESGMPKERFSAEFPKEGPSILRIQQVVRGDSAAYFCASSPQDREVAFFGQGTRLTVV.

V and J are TRBV7-9 and TRBJ2-5; D is unresolved. The tail of the sequence fits TRBJ2-7 better, so the J call may be wrong. Germline-derived CDR1 and CDR2 are SEHNR and FQNEAQ (reference sequence). This CDR3 comprises 12 residues. The CDR3 here is CASSLEFGEQYF. The DNA of the CDR3 is TGTGCCAGCAGTTTGGAGTTCGGCGAGCAGTACTTC.

The chain couples TRBV27 to TRBJ2-3; D remains ambiguous. Germline assignment: CDR1 MNHEY and CDR2 SMNVEV (reference sequence). This CDR3 has 16 residues. V was clipped by 2 bases and J by 0 bases, with 12 bases between them. CDR3 DNA sequence: TGTGCCAGCAGTTTAACATTGTTTTCTAGCACAGATACGCAGTATTTT. Protein sequence: CASSLTLFSSTDTQYF.

This chain uses TRBV4-3 with TRBJ2-7; TRBD2 matches 8 bases. V shed 0 bases and J 1 base; nucleotides not matched to a gene: 2. Germline values: CDR1 LGHNA, CDR2 YSLEER. CDR3 length equals 15 residues. The CDR3 protein is CASSQETSGSYEQYF. The CDR3 DNA is TGCGCCAGCAGCCAAGAAACTAGCGGTTCCTACGAGCAGTACTTC.

Only a few counts were recorded for this clone. The chain links TRBV7-2 to TRBJ2-7, with TRBD2 as a possible D gene (6 bases). CDR1 and CDR2 from the germline V gene are SGHTA and FQGNSA. The CDR3 consists of 15 residues. Trimming removed 2 bases from V and 6 bases from J, with 17 bases in between. CDR3 protein: CASSLFRLEVSEQYF. CDR3 DNA: TGTGCCAGCAGCTTATTTCGACTAGAAGTATCCGAGCAGTACTTC.

This clone occurred a few times. V is TRBV10-2 and J is TRBJ2-1; D is perhaps TRBD2 (7 bases). V was cut by 3 bases and J by 9 bases, with 21 bases left in between. This CDR3 is built from 16 residues. The germline gives CDR1 WSHSY, CDR2 SAAADI. The CDR3 DNA sequence: TGCGCCAGCAGTGACCATACGGGGGGCTATAAGCTTGAGCAGTTCTTC. Translated, it gives CASSDHTGGYKLEQFF.

The genes are TRBV5-1 and TRBJ2-3; 9 nucleotides align to TRBD2. The CDR3 covers 15 residues. Losses at the gene ends were 4 bases for V and 2 bases for J; bases not matched to a gene: 5. Germline loops: CDR1 SGHRS, CDR2 YFSETQ. The CDR3 sequence: CASSRSGGSTDTQYF. DNA for the CDR3: TGCGCCAGCAGCCGGAGCGGGGGGTCCACAGATACGCAGTATTTT.

V is TRBV2 and J is TRBJ1-1, with D possibly matching TRBD1 (6 bases). The length of the CDR3 is 13 residues. CDR1 and CDR2 (germline): SNHLY, FYNNEI. V dropped 11 bases and J dropped 3 bases, with 16 bases sitting between them. CDR3 sequence reads: CAVRADSHTEAFF. The DNA of the CDR3 is TGTGCCGTCCGGGCGGACAGTCACACTGAAGCTTTCTTT.

The chain's CDR3 is CASSISIGRAFF. CDR3 nucleotides: TGTGCCAGTAGTATTTCTATCGGGAGAGCTTTCTTT. The chain joins TRBV19 to TRBJ1-1; the D is unclear. Looked up from germline, CDR1 is LNHDA and CDR2 is SQIVND (reference sequence). The CDR3 length is 12 residues. Trimming removed 3 bases from V and 10 bases from J, with 12 bases in between.